This T cell receptor beta chain was profiled in a study of tumor and adjacent non-tumor tissue in lung cancer. This sample's RNA came from whole unsorted tissue. The library came from three nested PCR rounds adapted from ARM-PCR protocols. TCRdb used MiXCR to reprocess the multiplex PCR reads, holding one entry per CDR3 protein. The table records 120,000 to 150,000 distinct CDR3 sequences, about 71% of them present only once. With regard to this clonotype: A much larger clonotype is one base distant, so this may be a read error.

CDR3 length equals 12 residues. Germline loops: CDR1 DFQATT, CDR2 SNEGSKA (reference sequence). The V and J genes are TRBV20-1 and TRBJ2-7, with D maybe TRBD2 (5 bases). Source material: lung tumor tissue. The sequence was obtained from a man aged 55 to 70 with small cell lung cancer. This CDR3 reads CSAKGSSYKQYF. The CDR3 region has the DNA TGCAGTGCTAAAGGGAGCTCCTACAAGCAGTACTTC.